These T cell receptor beta chains were read from a single sample in a study of CD4 T cells in relation to SARS-CoV-2 and coronaviruses. Profiled with immunoSEQ multiplex PCR; TCRdb holds only in-frame clones, not every one. The table shows around 26,000 clones, with around 80% occurring only once. Which antigens these TCRs recognize remains unknown. The sequenced sample consisted of CD4+ T cells from PBMCs, cultured in vitro. The receptors were gathered from a human donor in good health. The CDR3 runs from the conserved cysteine through the conserved F or W. The D gene is left open where the match is weak. Where a row states a size, it is once, few, many or the class of an expanded clone; other rows omit it.

CDR3 protein	CDR3 DNA	clone size	J gene	D gene	V gene
CASSSRGGLPGPPSTQYF	TGTGCCAGCAGCTCAAGGGGGGGGTTACCGGGACCCCCTAGTACGCAGTATTTT	.	TRBJ2-3	.	TRBV5-4
CASSRPRGTGVEQYF	TGTGCCAGCAGCCGACCACGGGGGACAGGGGTAGAGCAGTACTTC	.	TRBJ2-7	TRBD1	TRBV3-1/TRBV3-2
CASSRALELFF	TGTGCCAGCAGCCGGGCTTTGGAACTGTTTTTT	few	TRBJ1-4	.	TRBV7-9
CAFKWTGTSSPSQF	TGTGCCTTCAAATGGACAGGGACTAGCTCTCCGTCGCAATTT	.	TRBJ2-3	.	TRBV30
CASSLGTSDTQYF	TGTGCCAGCAGCTTAGGAACCTCAGATACGCAGTATTTT	once	TRBJ2-3	.	TRBV7-2
CASSPAGVETQYF	TGTGCCAGCAGCCCAGCGGGGGTCGAGACCCAGTACTTC	.	TRBJ2-5	TRBD2	TRBV3-1/TRBV3-2
CASSQSQAGLGNQPQHF	TGTGCCAGCAGCCAATCTCAAGCAGGGTTAGGCAATCAGCCCCAGCATTTT	few	TRBJ1-5	.	TRBV16
CASSSRRRSSYEQYF	TGCGCCAGCAGCAGCAGACGGAGAAGCTCCTACGAGCAGTACTTC	.	TRBJ2-7	.	TRBV5-1
CASTHEGLAGGPGANVLTF	TGTGCCAGCACCCACGAGGGACTAGCGGGAGGACCTGGGGCCAACGTCCTGACTTTC	.	TRBJ2-6	TRBD2	TRBV3-1/TRBV3-2
CASSLDRQGGAGELFF	TGTGCTAGCAGCTTAGACCGACAGGGTGGGGCCGGGGAGCTGTTTTTT	.	TRBJ2-2	TRBD1	TRBV7-7
CASSVGLAGAYYNEQFF	TGTGCCAGCAGCGTCGGGCTAGCGGGGGCCTACTACAATGAGCAGTTCTTC	few	TRBJ2-1	TRBD2	TRBV9
CASGQNYGYTF	TGTGCCAGCGGACAGAACTATGGCTACACCTTC	.	TRBJ1-2	.	TRBV6-5
CASSLQGPIYGYTF	TGTGCCAGCAGTTTACAGGGCCCTATATATGGCTACACCTTC	once	TRBJ1-2	.	TRBV6-5
CASRGQGTNTGELFF	TGTGCCAGCAGGGGACAGGGTACGAACACCGGGGAGCTGTTTTTT	few	TRBJ2-2	TRBD1	TRBV6-5
CASSSRTGEGDTQYF	TGTGCCAGCAGCTCCCGGACAGGGGAAGGAGATACGCAGTATTTT	.	TRBJ2-3	TRBD1	TRBV11-3
CASTPGGASGAYEQYF	TGTGCCAGCACCCCGGGAGGGGCTAGCGGAGCCTACGAGCAGTACTTC	once	TRBJ2-7	TRBD2	TRBV6-2/TRBV6-3
CASSLVESSYNEQFF	TGTGCCAGCAGCTTAGTAGAAAGCTCCTACAATGAGCAGTTCTTC	.	TRBJ2-1	.	TRBV7-2
CASSSTSQGAGNTIYF	TGCGCCAGCAGCTCGACCTCACAGGGGGCTGGAAACACCATATATTTT	.	TRBJ1-3	TRBD1	TRBV5-1
CASSDPTGGTTNEKLFF	TGTGCCAGCAGTGACCCAACAGGGGGCACGACTAATGAAAAACTGTTTTTT	.	TRBJ1-4	TRBD1	TRBV6-1
CASSPEGQGVNTGELFF	TGTGCCAGCAGCCCTGAAGGACAGGGGGTGAACACCGGGGAGCTGTTTTTT	once	TRBJ2-2	TRBD1	TRBV9
CASSIGAGPHNEQFF	TGTGCCAGTAGTATAGGTGCGGGGCCCCACAATGAGCAGTTCTTC	once	TRBJ2-1	.	TRBV19
CASSQGLAASGELFF	TGCGCCAGCAGCCAGGGACTAGCGGCCTCCGGGGAGCTGTTTTTT	.	TRBJ2-2	TRBD2	TRBV4-3
CASSLRQDSEAFF	TGTGCCAGCAGTTTACGGCAGGACTCCGAAGCTTTCTTT	few	TRBJ1-1	.	TRBV12-3/TRBV12-4
CASSQDLASGGPTGELFF	TGCGCCAGCAGCCAAGATCTCGCCAGCGGGGGGCCCACCGGGGAGCTGTTTTTT	.	TRBJ2-2	TRBD2	TRBV4-3
CASSIVSVPGNTIYF	TGTGCCAGTAGTATTGTCTCGGTACCTGGAAACACCATATATTTT	.	TRBJ1-3	.	TRBV19
CAIRPGLAGGPWADTQYF	TGTGCCATCAGGCCCGGACTAGCGGGGGGTCCCTGGGCAGATACGCAGTATTTT	once	TRBJ2-3	TRBD2	TRBV10-3
CASSSLSSLEAQYF	TGTGCCAGCAGCTCACTCTCCAGTTTAGAGGCCCAGTACTTC	.	TRBJ2-5	.	TRBV7-2
CASSLDGANVLTF	TGCGCCAGCAGCTTAGATGGGGCCAACGTCCTGACTTTC	.	TRBJ2-6	.	TRBV5-1
CASSWGPGQWNTEAFF	TGCGCCAGCAGCTGGGGGCCTGGGCAGTGGAACACTGAAGCTTTCTTT	.	TRBJ1-1	.	TRBV5-1
CASSILAGGLTGELFF	TGTGCCAGTAGTATCCTAGCGGGAGGTCTCACCGGGGAGCTGTTTTTT	.	TRBJ2-2	TRBD2	TRBV19
CASSSDRGFPPLHF	TGTGCCAGCAGCTCCGACAGGGGATTTCCACCCCTCCACTTT	few	TRBJ1-6	TRBD1	TRBV7-2
CAISERTGGKGHYGYTF	TGTGCCATCAGTGAGCGGACAGGGGGAAAGGGCCACTATGGCTACACCTTC	.	TRBJ1-2	TRBD1	TRBV10-3
CASSSRTGGGTEAFF	TGTGCCAGCAGCTCCAGGACAGGGGGAGGCACTGAAGCTTTCTTT	.	TRBJ1-1	TRBD1	TRBV7-6
CASSQETTGGELFF	TGCGCCAGCAGCCAAGAAACCACGGGCGGGGAGCTGTTTTTT	.	TRBJ2-2	.	TRBV4-1
CASSISRNSNQPQHF	TGTGCCAGTAGTATAAGCAGGAATAGCAATCAGCCCCAGCATTTT	.	TRBJ1-5	.	TRBV19
CASSLGGSQETQYF	TGTGCCAGCAGCTTAGGGGGCAGCCAAGAGACCCAGTACTTC	.	TRBJ2-5	.	TRBV7-2
CASSKQLAQGGNTIYF	TGTGCCAGCAGCAAACAGTTAGCACAGGGGGGAAACACCATATATTTT	few	TRBJ1-3	.	TRBV21-1
CASSRLAGGTDTQYF	TGTGCCAGCAGTCGTCTAGCGGGGGGCACAGATACGCAGTATTTT	few	TRBJ2-3	TRBD2	TRBV2
CASIGWWTIYNEQFF	TGTGCCAGTATCGGTTGGTGGACGATCTACAATGAGCAGTTCTTC	once	TRBJ2-1	.	TRBV19
CSVGEETQYF	TGCAGCGTTGGCGAGGAGACCCAGTACTTC	.	TRBJ2-5	.	TRBV29-1
CASSPSGTGELFF	TGTGCCAGCAGTCCGAGTGGCACCGGGGAGCTGTTTTTT	.	TRBJ2-2	.	TRBV2
CASSHPTRGPEQYF	TGCGCCAGCAGCCATCCCACCAGGGGGCCCGAGCAGTACTTC	.	TRBJ2-7	TRBD1	TRBV4-1
CASTPAPFNEQFF	TGTGCCAGCACCCCAGCCCCGTTCAATGAGCAGTTCTTC	few	TRBJ2-1	.	TRBV6-5
CASSIGGGPSYNEQFF	TGTGCCAGTAGTATAGGGGGGGGGCCTTCCTACAATGAGCAGTTCTTC	.	TRBJ2-1	.	TRBV19
CASSPRPSGSYEQYF	TGTGCCAGCAGCCCCCGGCCTAGCGGTTCCTACGAGCAGTACTTC	.	TRBJ2-7	TRBD2	TRBV9
CASSRGQGANEQFF	TGTGCCAGCAGTCGCGGACAGGGGGCGAATGAGCAGTTCTTC	.	TRBJ2-1	TRBD1	TRBV6-2/TRBV6-3
CASSVRGLGNQPQHF	TGTGCCAGCAGCGTCCGAGGGCTGGGCAATCAGCCCCAGCATTTT	.	TRBJ1-5	.	TRBV5-6
CASSLAYGAYEQYF	TGTGCCAGCAGCTTAGCCTACGGGGCCTACGAGCAGTACTTC	.	TRBJ2-7	.	TRBV7-9